This T cell receptor (beta chain) appears in the sequencing data of a study of regulatory T cells in long-lasting Graves disease. Libraries of TCR beta came from iRepertoire HTBI primers plus Arm-PCR of CDR3 regions. One entry per CDR3 protein, called by TCRdb with MiXCR from the multiplex PCR reads. Among 550,000 or so distinct CDR3 sequences, around 11% were seen once, and the ten largest hold about 8.9%. The time point denotes: newly diagnosed GD, antithyroid drugs for less than 3 months. Construction of the TCR library relied on RNA isolated from PBMCs. The CDR3 covers 14 residues. Germline V gives CDR1 LNHDA, CDR2 SQIVND (reference sequence). With 6 bases removed from V and 3 bases from J, the gap between germline ends came to 15 bases. This clonotype was seen at least ten times. Another study also made use of these data, one on T cells in Graves' hyperthyroidism and ophthalmopathy.

This receptor was obtained from a woman in her twenties or thirties with Graves disease. This specimen consisted of peripheral blood mononuclear cells (PBMCs), obtained at new diagnosis, from a patient treated with antithyroid drugs. The chain couples TRBV19 to TRBJ2-7, with a possible D match to TRBD2 (5 bases). CDR3 bases: TGTGCCAGTAGCCCTCAACTCGGACTCTACGAGCAGTACTTC. This sequence encodes CASSPQLGLYEQYF. Using reference TRBV19 and TRBJ2-7 for the parts outside the CDR3, the full variable domain is DGGITQSPKYLFRKEGQNVTLSCEQNLNHDAMYWYRQDPGQGLRLIYYSQIVNDFQKGDIAEGYSVSREKKESFPLTVTSAQKNPTAFYLCASSPQLGLYEQYFGPGTRLTVT.